The 18 T cell receptor beta chains presented below share a single source sample, sequenced in a study of shared clonotypes between healthy human individuals. TCRdb's copy holds only in-frame clones and misses some; the assay was immunoSEQ multiplex PCR. The sample shows millions of clones, 90% to 95% of them seen only once. The sample consisted of naive CD4+ T cells sorted from blood. Documented subset: CD45RA+ positively selected. These receptors all come from a man between 18 and 35 years old in good health.

This clone is a singleton in its sample. The chain links TRBV11-3 to TRBJ2-3; D uncertain. V was pared by 5 bases and J by 4 bases, with 13 bases between. Germline V gene lookup returns CDR1 SGHNT and CDR2 YENEEA. This CDR3 spans 14 amino acids. CDR3 sequence reads: CASSPTVQSDTQYF. The CDR3 DNA reads TGTGCCAGCAGCCCGACGGTTCAATCAGATACGCAGTATTTT.

The genes are TRBV15 and TRBJ2-5, with 12 nucleotides matching TRBD2. Germline V lookup: CDR1 LNHNV, CDR2 YYDKDF (reference sequence). The CDR3 covers 16 residues. V was pared by 2 bases and J by 1 base, with 2 bases of the junction left unmatched. CDR3 region: CATSRMGLAGQETQYF. The CDR3 region has the DNA TGTGCCACCAGCAGAATGGGACTAGCGGGCCAAGAGACCCAGTACTTC.

The rearrangement uses TRBV5-1 and TRBJ2-2; D remains unclear. The germline V and J ends were trimmed by 7 bases and 0 bases, with 4 bases remaining between them. CDR3 size: 12 residues. Germline V gene sequence: CDR1 SGHRS, CDR2 YFSETQ. In nucleotides, the CDR3 is TGCGCCAGCGTTCCGAACACCGGGGAGCTGTTTTTT. Its protein product is CASVPNTGELFF.

The chain is built from TRBV4-1 and TRBJ2-7; the D gene is possibly TRBD1 (6 bases). Trimming removed 1 base at V and 0 bases at J, with 13 bases between. This CDR3 is built from 16 residues. Germline V gives CDR1 MGHRA, CDR2 YSYEKL. CDR3 protein: CASSQGNTGISYEQYF. The CDR3 nucleotides are TGCGCCAGCAGCCAAGGAAATACAGGGATCTCCTACGAGCAGTACTTC.

The chain recombines TRBV29-1 with TRBJ2-3; D unclear. Between the trimmed V and J ends, which lost 2 bases and 3 bases, there was a span of 9 bases. Germline V gene data show CDR1 as SQVTM and CDR2 as ANQGSEA. This CDR3 spans 13 amino acids. The DNA of the CDR3 is TGCAGCGTTGAACCCGCAGGTACAGATACGCAGTATTTT. This codes for CSVEPAGTDTQYF.

On this clone itself: This clone may be a read error of a much larger clone one base away. Other nucleotide sequences from this sample produce the same CDR3. The J gene is TRBJ1-5, the V gene TRBV2; a possible D gene is TRBD1 (6 bases). CDR1 and CDR2 (germline): SNHLY, FYNNEI. This CDR3 region has 15 residues. In DNA, the CDR3 is TGCGCCAGCAGTGCCTCAACCAGGGGAGTTGAGCCCCAGCATTTT. As protein: CASSASTRGVEPQHF.

Notes on this clone: Other DNA sequences of this sample code for an identical CDR3. In DNA, the CDR3 is TGTGCCAGCAGCCCTGGGACAGGCGAGCAGTACTTC. This sequence encodes CASSPGTGEQYF. The gene calls are TRBV11-3 and TRBJ2-7; TRBD1 aligns across 8 bases. V trimming: 5 bases; J trimming: 6 bases; junction bases outside the gene matches: 3. The germline V gene has CDR1 SGHNT and CDR2 YENEEA. CDR3 length equals 12 residues.

This clone showed up just a few times. The identical CDR3 is also encoded by other nucleotide sequences in the sample. The chain is built from TRBV29-1 and TRBJ1-1; D is unresolved. Germline-derived CDR1 and CDR2 are SQVTM and ANQGSEA. The CDR3 consists of 10 residues. V was pared by 7 bases and J by 2 bases, with 5 bases between. CDR3 coding DNA: TGCAGCGGTGGAAACACTGAAGCTTTCTTT. Encoded protein: CSGGNTEAFF.

The chain has TRBV19 and TRBJ1-1, with 7 bases that match TRBD1. The CDR3 sequence is 14 residues long. CDR1 is LNHDA, CDR2 SQIVND, per germline (reference sequence). Germline trimming cut 5 bases from V and 11 bases from J; bases unmatched to any gene: 14. As DNA, the CDR3 is TGTGCCAGTAGTTCGGTCAGGGGGACCTTAAATGCTTTCTTT. Protein product: CASSSVRGTLNAFF.

The V and J genes are TRBV29-1 and TRBJ2-2; 8 bases map to TRBD2. The CDR3 loop spans 14 amino acids. Trimming removed 6 bases from V and 6 bases from J; junction bases left unmatched: 9. Germline CDR1 and CDR2: SQVTM and ANQGSEA. The CDR3 here is CSVVSGRDSGELFF. Here the CDR3 DNA reads TGCAGCGTCGTCTCCGGGAGGGACTCCGGGGAGCTGTTTTTT.

The chain combines TRBV4-3 with TRBJ2-2; D is ambiguous. Trimming removed 3 bases at V and 0 bases at J, with 8 bases between. The CDR3 totals 15 residues. Germline CDR1 reads LGHNA; CDR2 reads YSLEER. CDR3 sequence: CASSQLTTNTGELFF. CDR3 DNA: TGCGCCAGCAGCCAGCTCACTACGAACACCGGGGAGCTGTTTTTT.

J is TRBJ2-5 and V is TRBV5-1, with no clear D. V was shortened by 0 bases and J by 1 base, with 16 bases between the two germline ends. CDR1 SGHRS and CDR2 YFSETQ come from the germline V gene. This CDR3 region has 17 residues. This CDR3 reads CASSLGGSQNPQETQYF. The CDR3 DNA reads TGCGCCAGCAGCTTGGGCGGCAGCCAAAACCCCCAAGAGACCCAGTACTTC.

The rearrangement uses TRBV6-1 and TRBJ1-3; D remains unclear. CDR1 and CDR2 (germline): MNHNS, SASEGT. With 8 bases removed from V and 7 bases from J, the gap between germline ends came to 6 bases. The CDR3 extends over 10 amino acids. CDR3 DNA: TGTGCCAGCGGGTTGAACACCATATATTTT. It translates to CASGLNTIYF.

The rearrangement uses TRBV27 and TRBJ1-1; D call uncertain. Trimming took 2 bases from V and 0 from J, leaving 7 bases between them. CDR1 and CDR2 from the germline V gene are MNHEY and SMNVEV (reference sequence). This CDR3 spans 14 amino acids. As DNA, the CDR3 is TGTGCCAGCAGTTTAGTGGGCGTGAACACTGAAGCTTTCTTT. Amino acid sequence: CASSLVGVNTEAFF.

The chain has TRBV6-5 and TRBJ1-5; D possibly corresponds to TRBD1 (5 bases). The CDR3 has 15 residues. Germline V CDR1 and CDR2: MNHEY, SVGAGI. Trimming took off 11 bases at V and 0 bases at J, with 17 bases between the two ends. CDR3 DNA: TGTGCCGGCCCTGGGACGGTATATAGCAATCAGCCCCAGCATTTT. As protein: CAGPGTVYSNQPQHF.

The chain links TRBV18 to TRBJ1-1; D ambiguous. CDR3 length equals 14 residues. V gave up 6 bases and J gave up 0 bases, with 11 bases separating them. Germline CDR1 reads KGHSH; CDR2 reads LQKENI. The CDR3 here is CASSPADLNTEAFF. The CDR3 DNA follows: TGTGCCAGCTCCCCGGCGGATCTGAACACTGAAGCTTTCTTT.

This sequence joins TRBV28 and TRBJ2-7, with 9 bases fitting TRBD1. Germline CDR1 is MDHEN and CDR2 is SYDVKM. The junction had 8 bases not matched to a gene; V was cut back by 0 bases and J by 2 bases. The CDR3 loop spans 17 amino acids. CDR3 loop: CASSLWNPGQGAYEQYF. In DNA, the CDR3 is TGTGCCAGCAGTTTATGGAACCCGGGACAGGGAGCCTACGAGCAGTACTTC. The variable domain in full, completed from reference TRBV28 and TRBJ2-7, reads DVKVTQSSRYLVKRTGEKVFLECVQDMDHENMFWYRQDPGLGLRLIYFSYDVKMKEKGDIPEGYSVSREKKERFSLILESASTNQTSMYLCASSLWNPGQGAYEQYFGPGTRLTVT.

This clone was seen once. The chain combines TRBV7-7 with TRBJ1-1; D not resolved. This CDR3 has 15 amino acids. Germline CDR1 SSHAT, CDR2 FNYEAQ (reference sequence). The CDR3: CAFLSLAPGNTEAFF. In DNA, the CDR3 is TGTGCTTTTTTAAGTCTGGCCCCAGGTAACACTGAAGCTTTCTTT.